This TCR beta chain comes out of a study of T cell repertoires in cytomegalovirus infection. Across the study: Based on public TCR beta signatures, there were indications of CMV infection and of a matching HLA type.

Study outcomes and limitations: Using cumulative public TCR beta family frequency, the authors identified those who carried CMV together with the relevant HLA. The study found HLA-C-restricted CMV-specific TCR beta clonotypes dominating the ex vivo response.

TCRdb reprocessed the reads via MiXCR and lists one record per CDR3 protein. Of approximately 750,000 distinct CDR3 sequences in the sample, about 40% are singletons; the top ten hold under 3%. To note about this clonotype: The antigen is unknown. Compared with germline, one end of the junction differs, possibly owing to a read error.

This CDR3 comprises 14 residues. The V gene's germline CDR1 is SEHNR and CDR2 FQNEAQ (reference sequence). The clonotype originates from a human donor in good health (CMV status not recorded). Some clones in this sample may be carry-over from other donors' samples. The chain carries TRBV7-9 and TRBJ2-5, with TRBD2 identical over 8 bases. The sample comprised PBMCs. In nucleotides, the CDR3 is TGTGCCAGCAGCCCCGGGACTAGTGGGGAGACCCAGTCCTTC. Its translation is CASSPGTSGETQSF.